Following are 29 T cell receptor beta chains from one sample sequenced in a study of PD-L1 blockade in urothelial cancer. Time point meaning: pretreatment peripheral blood. Here immunoSEQ multiplex PCR was the method, and the copy in TCRdb shows in-frame clones only, minus some. This table has about 95,000 clones, around 90% appearing once. Sequenced material: PBMCs, taken around atezolizumab (anti-PD-L1) treatment. The origin of the receptors is a man between 60 and 70 years old with urothelial cancer.

CDR3 sequence (DNA): TGTGCCAGCAGGGTCGGGACAGCCACAGATACGCAGTATTTT. This gives the protein CASRVGTATDTQYF. V usage is TRBV2 and J usage is TRBJ2-3; 7 bases map to TRBD1. Trimming cost V 6 bases and J 2 bases; bases outside gene matches: 5. CDR3 length: 14 amino acids. Germline V lookup: CDR1 SNHLY, CDR2 FYNNEI.

The rearrangement uses TRBV28 and TRBJ2-5; the match to TRBD2 covers 7 bases. The V and J ends lost 6 bases and 5 bases, in that order; junction bases with no gene match: 24. Per germline, CDR1 MDHEN and CDR2 SYDVKM. The CDR3 sequence is 19 residues long. CDR3 in DNA: TGTGCCAGCAGCCCGAACTATGGGCCCCGGGGGGAGGGACTGGAGACCCAGTACTTC. Amino acid sequence: CASSPNYGPRGEGLETQYF. Complete variable domain (other parts from reference TRBV28 and TRBJ2-5): DVKVTQSSRYLVKRTGEKVFLECVQDMDHENMFWYRQDPGLGLRLIYFSYDVKMKEKGDIPEGYSVSREKKERFSLILESASTNQTSMYLCASSPNYGPRGEGLETQYFGPGTRLLVL.

The gene calls are TRBV7-9 and TRBJ2-2, with 14 bases fitting TRBD2. V gave up 10 bases and J gave up 4 bases; unmatched junction bases: 8. CDR1 is SEHNR, CDR2 FQNEAQ, per germline (reference sequence). CDR3 length equals 16 residues. The CDR3 bases are TGTGCCACCCAGACTAGCGGGGGGGTGCTCACCGGGGAGCTGTTTTTT. Translated, it gives CATQTSGGVLTGELFF.

This chain connects TRBV5-6 to TRBJ1-2; the D is unclear. V shed 2 bases and J shed 6 bases, with 14 bases lying between them. Germline V gives CDR1 SGHDT, CDR2 YYEEEE. There are 14 residues in the CDR3. The CDR3, as DNA: TGTGCCAGCAGCTTAGTGTTTGTAGTCGATGGCTACACCTTC. It translates to CASSLVFVVDGYTF.

The chain carries TRBV7-2 and TRBJ2-5; 8 bases align to TRBD2. CDR1 and CDR2 from the germline V gene are SGHTA and FQGNSA. The CDR3 sequence is 18 residues long. J gave up 5 bases and V 5 bases, and 19 bases lay outside the gene matches. The CDR3 protein is CASSIFGSAGGSLETQYF. DNA of the CDR3: TGTGCCAGCAGCATCTTTGGGTCCGCGGGGGGTTCGCTGGAGACCCAGTACTTC. The variable domain in full, completed from reference TRBV7-2 and TRBJ2-5, reads GAGVSQSPSNKVTEKGKDVELRCDPISGHTALYWYRQSLGQGLEFLIYFQGNSAPDKSGLPSDRFSAERTGGSVSTLTIQRTQQEDSAVYLCASSIFGSAGGSLETQYFGPGTRLLVL.

V gene TRBV18 combines with J gene TRBJ2-4; 10 positions match TRBD1. Germline V gives CDR1 KGHSH, CDR2 LQKENI. CDR3 length: 17 amino acids. V was pared by 0 bases and J by 3 bases, with 5 bases of the junction left unmatched. The CDR3 DNA sequence: TGTGCCAGCTCACCACCAGGGACAGGGGACCACAAAAACATTCAGTACTTC. Translating it yields CASSPPGTGDHKNIQYF.

The rearrangement links TRBV10-3 to TRBJ2-5; 7 positions agree with TRBD2. The trim removed 0 bases at V and 2 bases at J, leaving 3 bases unmatched. The germline V gene encodes CDR1 ENHRY and CDR2 SYGVKD. The CDR3 runs to 15 residues. This CDR3 reads CAISESAGVQETQYF. DNA of the CDR3: TGTGCCATCAGTGAGTCGGCGGGAGTACAAGAGACCCAGTACTTC.

The CDR3 here is CASSETSGTTFKQYF. Written as DNA, the CDR3 is TGTGCCAGTAGCGAGACTAGCGGAACCACGTTCAAGCAGTACTTC. The rearrangement uses TRBV19 and TRBJ2-7; 9 nucleotides match TRBD2. The germline V gene has CDR1 LNHDA and CDR2 SQIVND (reference sequence). The CDR3 loop spans 15 amino acids. The ends lost 6 bases at V and 8 bases at J; junction bases unmatched: 14.

The V and J genes are TRBV29-1 and TRBJ1-2, with D perhaps TRBD1 (5 bases). Germline lookup yields CDR1 SQVTM and CDR2 ANQGSEA. Deletions cut 3 bases from V and 4 bases from J, with 15 bases between. The CDR3 runs 14 residues. This CDR3 reads CSVEGGGIGYGYTF. As DNA, the CDR3 is TGCAGCGTTGAGGGTGGGGGGATTGGCTATGGCTACACCTTC.

The chain combines TRBV9 with TRBJ1-2, with 8 bases lining up with TRBD1. V trimming: 4 bases; J trimming: 3 bases; junction bases outside the gene matches: 8. In germline, CDR1 is SGDLS, CDR2 YYNGEE. This CDR3 contains 15 residues. The CDR3 region has the DNA TGTGCCAGCAGCCCCGGACAGGGATCACACTATGGCTACACCTTC. This gives the protein CASSPGQGSHYGYTF.

This clone was recorded a few times. V and J are TRBV6-5 and TRBJ1-1; TRBD1 matches 8 bases. The V and J ends lost 8 bases and 2 bases, in that order; junction bases with no gene match: 7. The CDR3 runs 14 residues. Looked up from germline, CDR1 is MNHEY and CDR2 is SVGAGI. The DNA of the CDR3 is TGTGCCAGCGGGTACGACAGGGGTAACACTGAAGCTTTCTTT. Its protein is CASGYDRGNTEAFF.

This clone showed up just a few times. V usage is TRBV6-5 and J usage is TRBJ1-2; D gene uncertain. Trimming took off 0 bases at V and 7 bases at J, with 18 bases between the two ends. Per the germline V gene, CDR1 is MNHEY and CDR2 is SVGAGI. The CDR3 runs 16 residues. The CDR3 region has the DNA TGTGCCAGCAGTTACTCGATAGCCCGGGGAATTACTGGCTACACCTTC. Its translation is CASSYSIARGITGYTF.

The V call is TRBV28, the J call TRBJ2-2; D may be TRBD2 (5 bases). The CDR3 sequence is 15 residues long. Germline CDR1 reads MDHEN; CDR2 reads SYDVKM. Trimming shortened V by 5 bases and J by 8 bases, and 18 bases separated the two germline ends. CDR3 DNA sequence: TGTGCCAGCAGTCCCACCGTACCAGGCGGGGGGGAGCTGTTTTTT. Translating gives CASSPTVPGGGELFF.

The V call is TRBV15, the J call TRBJ2-5, with 8 bases fitting TRBD1. Germline V gives CDR1 LNHNV, CDR2 YYDKDF (reference sequence). The CDR3 sequence is 13 residues long. The V segment lost 6 bases and the J segment 5 bases; nucleotides outside the gene matches: 5. The DNA for the CDR3 is TGTGCCACCAGGCAGGGGGCTGGGGAGACCCAGTACTTC. Its protein product is CATRQGAGETQYF. Looking up the rest from reference TRBV15 and TRBJ2-5 gives the full variable domain: DAMVIQNPRYQVTQFGKPVTLSCSQTLNHNVMYWYQQKSSQAPKLLFHYYDKDFNNEADTPDNFQSRRPNTSFCFLDIRSPGLGDTAMYLCATRQGAGETQYFGPGTRLLVL.

The chain's CDR3 is CASSPGSSGGAWDEQFF. CDR3 sequence (DNA): TGTGCCAGCAGCCCGGGGAGTAGCGGGGGGGCCTGGGATGAGCAGTTCTTC. The chain employs TRBV9 and TRBJ2-1; 11 nucleotides align to TRBD2. The CDR3 extends over 17 amino acids. Germline V gives CDR1 SGDLS, CDR2 YYNGEE. V lost 4 bases and J lost 8; bases outside the gene matches: 14.

The V gene is TRBV27, the J gene TRBJ1-2; 7 nucleotides match TRBD1. The CDR3 length is 13 residues. V lost 8 bases to trimming and J lost 6 bases; unmatched junction nucleotides: 9. Germline V CDR1 and CDR2: MNHEY, SMNVEV (reference sequence). As DNA, the CDR3 is TGTGCCAGCTCCTGGACAGGAGGCGATGGCTACACCTTC. This sequence encodes CASSWTGGDGYTF.

CDR3 sequence reads: CASTRTGGIYEQYF. The CDR3 coding sequence is TGTGCCAGCACCCGGACAGGGGGCATCTACGAGCAGTACTTC. The chain employs TRBV28 and TRBJ2-7, with TRBD1 matching 11 bases. Per germline, CDR1 MDHEN and CDR2 SYDVKM. The CDR3 consists of 14 residues. After removal of 7 bases from V and 3 bases from J, the junction contained 5 bases not matched to a gene.

This clone was observed once. The gene calls are TRBV25-1 and TRBJ1-5; D remains ambiguous. Germline CDR1 and CDR2: MGHDK and SYGVNS. Trimming removed 2 bases from V and 3 bases from J, with 11 bases in between. The CDR3 length is 15 residues. The CDR3 loop reads CASSENGRHNQPQHF. CDR3 in DNA: TGTGCCAGCAGTGAAAACGGTCGTCACAATCAGCCCCAGCATTTT.

The chain carries TRBV4-2 and TRBJ2-6; 10 bases agree with TRBD1. CDR1 LGHNA and CDR2 YNFKEQ come from the germline V gene. The V segment lost 0 bases and the J segment 4 bases; nucleotides outside the gene matches: 9. The CDR3 consists of 19 residues. The CDR3 spells CASSQEGGTGANGANVLTF. CDR3 nucleotide sequence: TGTGCCAGCAGCCAAGAAGGCGGGACAGGGGCGAACGGGGCCAACGTCCTGACTTTC.

This clone has just one count. This chain connects TRBV5-8 to TRBJ2-3; D is possibly TRBD2 (5 bases). V shed 6 bases and J shed 1 base, with 9 bases lying between them. In germline, CDR1 is SGHTS, CDR2 YDEGEE. The CDR3 length is 13 residues. The CDR3 protein is CASTLEGTDTQYF. CDR3 sequence (DNA): TGTGCCAGCACATTGGAGGGCACAGATACGCAGTATTTT.

V gene TRBV6-6 combines with J gene TRBJ2-5, with 7 bases aligning to TRBD2. Germline trimming cut 0 bases from V and 0 bases from J; bases unmatched to any gene: 4. Germline V gene sequence: CDR1 MNHNY, CDR2 SVGAGI (reference sequence). The CDR3 consists of 16 residues. The CDR3 DNA reads as TGTGCCAGCAGTTACTCGTGGCGGGAGTACCAAGAGACCCAGTACTTC. Protein product: CASSYSWREYQETQYF.

CDR3 region: CASSLLFGGIPYEQYF. In nucleotides, the CDR3 is TGTGCCAGCAGTTTATTGTTCGGGGGGATCCCCTACGAGCAGTACTTC. This chain connects TRBV27 to TRBJ2-7; 7 bases map to TRBD2. The CDR3 is 16 residues long. The junction had 8 bases not matched to a gene; V was cut back by 1 base and J by 2 bases. CDR1 is MNHEY, CDR2 SMNVEV, per germline (reference sequence).

This chain connects TRBV4-1 to TRBJ2-5; D is undetermined. V was cut by 4 bases and J by 5 bases, with 14 bases left in between. The CDR3 sequence is 14 residues long. The germline V gene has CDR1 MGHRA and CDR2 YSYEKL. The CDR3 sequence: CASSRHPGWETQYF. Written as DNA, the CDR3 is TGCGCCAGCAGCCGGCACCCCGGGTGGGAGACCCAGTACTTC.

The chain employs TRBV7-2 and TRBJ2-7; 8 nucleotides agree with TRBD1. Germline V lookup: CDR1 SGHTA, CDR2 FQGNSA. The V and J ends lost 3 bases and 5 bases, in that order; junction bases with no gene match: 6. The CDR3 runs 14 residues. Written as DNA, the CDR3 is TGTGCCAGCAGCTTCGACAGGGGTGCCGACGAGCAGTACTTC. Protein sequence: CASSFDRGADEQYF.

The V call is TRBV2, the J call TRBJ1-2; TRBD1 matches 8 bases. V lost 5 bases to trimming and J lost 6 bases; unmatched junction nucleotides: 23. The CDR3 runs 19 residues. In germline, CDR1 is SNHLY, CDR2 FYNNEI. This CDR3 is CASSLPKSRQTGDENGYTF. CDR3 DNA sequence: TGTGCCAGCAGTCTTCCGAAGTCCCGCCAGACAGGGGACGAGAATGGCTACACCTTC.

The V call is TRBV27, the J call TRBJ1-1, with a possible D match to TRBD1 (5 bases). Germline CDR1 is MNHEY and CDR2 is SMNVEV (reference sequence). This CDR3 has 15 amino acids. The V and J ends lost 5 bases and 5 bases respectively, with 18 bases between them. CDR3 region: CASSNWGRGKTEAFF. CDR3 coding DNA: TGTGCCAGCAGTAATTGGGGAAGGGGCAAGACTGAAGCTTTCTTT.

This clone occurred once. The genes are TRBV7-2 and TRBJ2-1, with D unresolved. The CDR3 contains 16 residues. The germline V gene has CDR1 SGHTA and CDR2 FQGNSA. Trimming left V 0 bases short and J 3 bases short, with 12 bases between. DNA for the CDR3: TGTGCCAGCAGCTTAGCCCCGGGTTCCCTCTACAATGAGCAGTTCTTC. Encoded protein: CASSLAPGSLYNEQFF.

V and J are TRBV9 and TRBJ2-5, with 11 bases that match TRBD2. Germline values: CDR1 SGDLS, CDR2 YYNGEE. After removal of 0 bases from V and 7 bases from J, the junction contained 8 bases not matched to a gene. The CDR3 is made up of 16 amino acids. The CDR3 sequence: CASSVEGGGLAGTQYF. The CDR3 nucleotides read TGTGCCAGCAGCGTAGAGGGGGGCGGACTAGCGGGGACCCAGTACTTC. The full variable domain, in which reference TRBV9 and TRBJ2-5 provide the parts outside the CDR3, is DSGVTQTPKHLITATGQRVTLRCSPRSGDLSVYWYQQSLDQGLQFLIQYYNGEERAKGNILERFSAQQFPDLHSELNLSSLELGDSALYFCASSVEGGGLAGTQYFGPGTRLLVL.

The rearrangement links TRBV30 to TRBJ1-3; D gene ambiguous. There are 13 residues in the CDR3. V was shortened by 3 bases and J by 2 bases, with 8 bases between the two germline ends. Germline CDR1 reads GTSNPN; CDR2 reads SVGIG (reference sequence). The CDR3 spells CAWRQSAGNTIYF. The CDR3 region has the DNA TGTGCCTGGAGACAGTCGGCTGGAAACACCATATATTTT.